This entry lists 11 T cell receptor beta chains sequenced from one sample in a study of shared clonotypes between healthy human individuals. Measured with immunoSEQ multiplex PCR; TCRdb has only the in-frame clones, and not every one. This sample yields fewer than 2.5 million clones, of which 93% are seen a single time; approximately 0.37% belongs to the top ten. The source material was naive CD4+ T cells from PBMCs. Subset noted: CD45RA+ positively selected. These receptors all come from a man aged 18 to 30 in good health. Some clones in this sample may be carry-over from other donors' samples.

The gene calls are TRBV5-8 and TRBJ2-5; 9 positions agree with TRBD1. CDR3 length: 18 residues. Germline CDR1 and CDR2: SGHTS and YDEGEE. J was trimmed by 2 bases and V by 4 bases; bases with no gene match: 15. Written as DNA, the CDR3 is TGTGCCAGCAGCCGTTGGGACAGGGCCAGACCTACACAAGAGACCCAGTACTTC. This sequence encodes CASSRWDRARPTQETQYF.

The chain is built from TRBV28 and TRBJ2-7; no clear D gene. The V gene's germline CDR1 is MDHEN and CDR2 SYDVKM. Trimming shortened V by 7 bases and J by 1 base, and 8 bases separated the two germline ends. The CDR3 is 12 residues long. The CDR3 region is CASNTFSYEQYF. Here the CDR3 DNA reads TGTGCCAGCAATACGTTTTCCTACGAGCAGTACTTC.

The chain has TRBV25-1 and TRBJ2-1, with D maybe TRBD2 (6 bases). This CDR3 has 14 residues. Germline V gene lookup returns CDR1 MGHDK and CDR2 SYGVNS. V was shortened by 6 bases and J by 6 bases, with 15 bases between the two germline ends. The CDR3: CASRHPFGSNEQFF. The DNA of the CDR3 is TGTGCCAGCAGACATCCCTTCGGGAGCAATGAGCAGTTCTTC.

The rearrangement links TRBV5-3 to TRBJ2-1; D unresolved. TRBV5-3 is an ORF for which the function is uncertain. Between the trimmed V and J ends, which lost 4 bases and 5 bases, there was a span of 22 bases. This CDR3 has 17 amino acids. CDR3 in amino acids: CARSNRADKMFHNEQFF. CDR3 bases: TGTGCCAGAAGCAACCGGGCCGATAAAATGTTTCACAATGAGCAGTTCTTC.

V usage is TRBV25-1 and J usage is TRBJ2-1; 8 bases line up with TRBD2. Per germline, CDR1 MGHDK and CDR2 SYGVNS. J lost 7 bases, V lost 3 bases, and 8 bases had no gene match. This CDR3 spans 15 amino acids. CDR3 coding DNA: TGTGCCAGCAGTGATGCGACTAGCGAGTGGAATGAGCAGTTCTTC. Translating it yields CASSDATSEWNEQFF.

This rearrangement joins TRBV5-1 to TRBJ1-1; D possibly corresponds to TRBD1 (6 bases). Germline CDR1 and CDR2: SGHRS and YFSETQ. The CDR3 loop spans 16 amino acids. Trimming pared 2 bases from V and 0 bases from J, leaving 14 bases between. CDR3 in DNA: TGCGCCAGCAGCTTTTCCGGGACAAATCTGAACACTGAAGCTTTCTTT. Amino acids: CASSFSGTNLNTEAFF.

The chain uses TRBV19 and TRBJ1-4; no reliable D call. The CDR3 covers 14 residues. The germline CDR1 and CDR2 sequences are LNHDA and SQIVND (reference sequence). The V end was cut by 1 base, the J end by 2 bases, with 5 bases between. The CDR3 DNA reads TGTGCCAGTAGTATAGGGATCACTAATGAAAAACTGTTTTTT. Its translation is CASSIGITNEKLFF.

V usage is TRBV5-1 and J usage is TRBJ2-2, with a tentative D call TRBD2 (6 bases). This CDR3 has 15 amino acids. Germline values: CDR1 SGHRS, CDR2 YFSETQ. V was pared by 3 bases and J by 7 bases, with 16 bases between. This CDR3 reads CASSSGTVWSGELFF. CDR3 sequence (DNA): TGCGCCAGCAGCTCCGGGACTGTCTGGAGCGGGGAGCTGTTTTTT.

In the case of this clone: This sample includes further DNA sequences coding for the same CDR3. The CDR3 sequence: CASSPDVGNTIYF. The CDR3, as DNA: TGCGCCAGCAGTCCGGACGTAGGAAACACCATATATTTT. This sequence joins TRBV5-1 and TRBJ1-3, with D uncertain. V gave up 5 bases and J gave up 4 bases, with 10 bases separating them. Per the germline V gene, CDR1 is SGHRS and CDR2 is YFSETQ. CDR3 length equals 13 residues.

The chain combines TRBV6-4 with TRBJ2-3; the D gene is possibly TRBD1 (5 bases). V was clipped by 6 bases and J by 0 bases, with 16 bases between them. From germline, CDR1 is MRHNA and CDR2 SNTAGT. The CDR3 is 16 residues long. The CDR3 sequence is CASRKDTAISTDTQYF. The CDR3 bases are TGTGCCAGCAGGAAGGACACCGCGATAAGCACAGATACGCAGTATTTT.

In nucleotides, the CDR3 is TGTGCCAGCAGTTTGTTCGGTATTGGCTATGGCTACACCTTC. It translates to CASSLFGIGYGYTF. The chain joins TRBV28 to TRBJ1-2; D remains unclear. CDR1 is MDHEN and CDR2 is SYDVKM in the germline V gene. Deletions cut 3 bases from V and 4 bases from J, with 12 bases between. This CDR3 is built from 14 residues.